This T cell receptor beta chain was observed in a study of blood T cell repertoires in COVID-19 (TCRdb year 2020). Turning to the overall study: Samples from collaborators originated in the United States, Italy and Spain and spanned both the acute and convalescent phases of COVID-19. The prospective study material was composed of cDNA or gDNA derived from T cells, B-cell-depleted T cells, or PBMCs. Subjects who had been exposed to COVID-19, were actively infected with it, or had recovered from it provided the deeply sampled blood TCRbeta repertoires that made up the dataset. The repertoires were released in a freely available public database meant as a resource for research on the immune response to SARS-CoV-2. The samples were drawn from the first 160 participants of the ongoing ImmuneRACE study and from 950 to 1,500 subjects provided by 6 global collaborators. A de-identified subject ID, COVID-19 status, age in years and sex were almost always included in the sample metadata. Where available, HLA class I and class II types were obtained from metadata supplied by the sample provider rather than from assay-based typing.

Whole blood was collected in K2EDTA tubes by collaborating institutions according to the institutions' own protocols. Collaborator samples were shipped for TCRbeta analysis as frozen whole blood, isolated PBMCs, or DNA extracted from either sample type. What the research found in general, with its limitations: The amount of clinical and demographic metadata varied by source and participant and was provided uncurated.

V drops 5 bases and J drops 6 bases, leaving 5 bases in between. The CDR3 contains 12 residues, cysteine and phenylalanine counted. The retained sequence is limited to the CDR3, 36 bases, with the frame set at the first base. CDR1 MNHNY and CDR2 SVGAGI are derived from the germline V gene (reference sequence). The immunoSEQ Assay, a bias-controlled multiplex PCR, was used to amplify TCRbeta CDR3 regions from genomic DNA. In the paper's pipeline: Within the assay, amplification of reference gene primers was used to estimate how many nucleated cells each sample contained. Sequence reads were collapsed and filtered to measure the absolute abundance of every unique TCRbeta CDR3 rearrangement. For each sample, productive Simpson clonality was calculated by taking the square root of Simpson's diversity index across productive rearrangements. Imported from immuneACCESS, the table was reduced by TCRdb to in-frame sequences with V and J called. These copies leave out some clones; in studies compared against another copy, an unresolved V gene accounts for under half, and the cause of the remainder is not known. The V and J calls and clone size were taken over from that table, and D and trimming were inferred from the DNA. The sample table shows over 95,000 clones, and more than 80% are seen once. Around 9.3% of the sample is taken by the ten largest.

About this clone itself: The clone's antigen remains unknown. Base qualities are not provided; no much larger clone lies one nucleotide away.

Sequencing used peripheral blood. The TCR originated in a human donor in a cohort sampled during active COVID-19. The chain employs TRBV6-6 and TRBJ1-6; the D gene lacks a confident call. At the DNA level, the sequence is TGTGCCAGCAGTCCCAGTAATTCACCCCTCCACTTT. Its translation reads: CASSPSNSPLHF.